The T cell receptor beta chain described here comes from a study of identical twins. CDR1 and CDR2 from the germline V gene are SGDLS and YYNGEE. V lost 0 bases and J 6 bases, leaving 8 bases between the germline ends. The CDR3 length is 13 residues. It was template switching that added a universal primer site, and there were unique molecular identifiers on the cDNA. TCRdb reanalysed the 5' RACE reads using MiXCR and keeps one entry per CDR3 protein. Among 1.5 million to 2 million distinct CDR3 sequences listed, under 35% were seen once. As concerns this clonotype: Antigen specificity is unknown.

General study results and limits: Cross-sectional statistical analysis was relied on for the conclusions, without the same donors being followed.

The sequenced material came from cord blood. The chain recombines TRBV9 with TRBJ2-3; D may be TRBD1 (5 bases). This clonotype was sampled from a newborn girl in good health. The CDR3 nucleotides read TGTGCCAGCAGCGTAGGGGGCGTGGATACGCAGTATTTT. Its protein is CASSVGGVDTQYF.